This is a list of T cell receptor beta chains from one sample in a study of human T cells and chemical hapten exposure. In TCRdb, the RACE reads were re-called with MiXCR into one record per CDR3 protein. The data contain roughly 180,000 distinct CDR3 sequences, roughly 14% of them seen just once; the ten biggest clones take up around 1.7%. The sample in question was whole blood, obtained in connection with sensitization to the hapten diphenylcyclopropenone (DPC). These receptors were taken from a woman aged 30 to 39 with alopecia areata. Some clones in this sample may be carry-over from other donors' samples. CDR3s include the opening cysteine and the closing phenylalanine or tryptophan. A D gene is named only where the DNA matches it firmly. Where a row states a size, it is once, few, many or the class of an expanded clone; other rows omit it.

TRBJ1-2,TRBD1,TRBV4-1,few,TGCGCCAGCAGCCAATTACAGGGGGTGAACTATGGCTACACCTTC,CASSQLQGVNYGYTF
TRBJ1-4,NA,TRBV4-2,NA,TGTGCCAGCAGCCAAGTCGCCGCGGGAATAGGTGAAAAACTGTTTTTT,CASSQVAAGIGEKLFF
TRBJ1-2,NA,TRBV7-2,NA,TGTGCCAGCAGCTTATTAGGACAGTACTATGGCTACACCTTC,CASSLLGQYYGYTF
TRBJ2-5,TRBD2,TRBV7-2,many,TGTGCCAGCAGCTTGCTAGCGGGAGGGGGCCAAGAGACCCAGTACTTC,CASSLLAGGGQETQYF
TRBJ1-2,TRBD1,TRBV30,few,TGTGCCCTACACAGGGGTGGCGGCTACACCTTC,CALHRGGGYTF
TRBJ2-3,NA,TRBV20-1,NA,TGCAGTGCTAGTAGAACAGGGAACAATCAGCCCCAGTATTTT,CSASRTGNNQPQYF
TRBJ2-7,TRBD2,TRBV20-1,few,TGCAGTGCCGGGACTAGCGGGACCTCAGCCTACGAGCAGTACTTC,CSAGTSGTSAYEQYF
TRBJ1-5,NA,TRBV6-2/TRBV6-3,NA,TGTGCCAGCAGTCCTGGCCCCGCGGGGTATCAGCCCCAGCATTTT,CASSPGPAGYQPQHF
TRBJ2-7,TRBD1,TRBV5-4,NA,TGTGCCAGCAGCCCCACCGGGACAGGACTGGCCTACGAGCAGTACTTC,CASSPTGTGLAYEQYF
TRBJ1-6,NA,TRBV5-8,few,TGTGCCAGCAGCTTGGACGATGGGGTTGGGGATCCACCCCTCCACTTT,CASSLDDGVGDPPLHF
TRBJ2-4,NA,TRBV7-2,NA,TGTGCCAGCAGCTCGCGCACTGAGGCCAAAAACATTCAGTACTTC,CASSSRTEAKNIQYF
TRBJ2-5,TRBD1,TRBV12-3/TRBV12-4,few,TGTGCCAGCAGTGGGACAGGGGAAGAGACCCAGTACTTC,CASSGTGEETQYF
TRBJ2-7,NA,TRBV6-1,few,TGTGCCAGCAGGACGGGCTATCTCTACGAGCAGTACTTC,CASRTGYLYEQYF